Listed here are 22 T cell receptor beta chains from one sample, sequenced in a study of T cell responses to AZD1222 COVID-19 vaccine (dated by TCRdb to about 2021). Receptor amplification or capture employed the immunoSEQ multiplex PCR assay. Held by TCRdb, this immuneACCESS table contains in-frame sequences only and omits some clones. Under half of the omission traces to an unresolved V gene where checked; the cause of the rest is unknown. This sample lists around 130,000 clones; nearly 95% were detected once. The ten biggest clones cover 5% to 7% of the sample. The sample's time point label, in plain terms: baseline before first vaccination. This specimen consisted of peripheral blood, obtained on day 0 of AZD1222 vaccination. These receptors originate from an adult in good health.

This clone was seen once. The V and J genes are TRBV27 and TRBJ2-3; D might be TRBD2 (5 bases). Between the trimmed V and J ends, which lost 3 bases and 2 bases, there was a span of 15 bases. The CDR3 covers 16 residues. Per germline, CDR1 MNHEY and CDR2 SMNVEV (reference sequence). The CDR3: CASSFRGSGYTDTQYF. CDR3 DNA: TGTGCCAGCAGTTTTCGTGGGAGTGGATACACAGATACGCAGTATTTT.

The J gene is TRBJ2-7, the V gene TRBV7-2; tentatively, D is TRBD1 (6 bases). This CDR3 spans 11 amino acids. V dropped 7 bases and J dropped 6 bases, with 10 bases sitting between them. Germline V gene data show CDR1 as SGHTA and CDR2 as FQGNSA. The CDR3 sequence is CASIQGGEQYF. DNA for the CDR3: TGTGCCAGCATCCAAGGGGGCGAGCAGTACTTC.

The chain recombines TRBV19 with TRBJ1-2; D unresolved. The CDR3 is 13 residues long. Trimming removed 9 bases at V and 4 bases at J, with 15 bases between. Germline V lookup: CDR1 LNHDA, CDR2 SQIVND (reference sequence). CDR3 amino acids: CASIGPALYGYTF. CDR3 nucleotide sequence: TGTGCCAGCATTGGCCCGGCTCTCTATGGCTACACCTTC. The variable domain in full, completed from reference TRBV19 and TRBJ1-2, reads DGGITQSPKYLFRKEGQNVTLSCEQNLNHDAMYWYRQDPGQGLRLIYYSQIVNDFQKGDIAEGYSVSREKKESFPLTVTSAQKNPTAFYLCASIGPALYGYTFGSGTRLTVV.

This rearrangement joins TRBV27 to TRBJ1-2, with TRBD1 identical over 9 bases. The CDR3 consists of 13 residues. The V segment lost 5 bases and the J segment 7 bases; nucleotides outside the gene matches: 5. Germline-derived CDR1 and CDR2 are MNHEY and SMNVEV (reference sequence). Written as DNA, the CDR3 is TGTGCCAGCAGTCTACGGACAGGGGTTGGCTACACCTTC. As protein: CASSLRTGVGYTF.

The chain uses TRBV5-4 and TRBJ2-3, with D possibly being TRBD1 or TRBD2 (6 bases each). This CDR3 spans 15 amino acids. Trimming cost V 4 bases and J 5 bases, with 17 bases left between them. The germline V gene has CDR1 SGHNT and CDR2 YYREEE (reference sequence). In nucleotides, the CDR3 is TGTGCCAGCAGCGGAGGGGGGCAGGGCAGAGATACGCAGTATTTT. It specifies CASSGGGQGRDTQYF.

V usage is TRBV10-3 and J usage is TRBJ1-3; a weak D match, TRBD1 (5 bases). Per germline, CDR1 ENHRY and CDR2 SYGVKD. V was clipped by 10 bases and J by 8 bases, with 15 bases between them. This CDR3 is built from 12 residues. CDR3 sequence: CANGGEADTIYF. The CDR3 region has the DNA TGTGCCAACGGGGGTGAAGCGGACACCATATATTTT.

The chain has TRBV3-1 (or the pseudogene TRBV3-2) and TRBJ2-5, with D unclear. The CDR3 consists of 11 residues. The ends were cut back, 3 bases at V and 3 bases at J, with 2 bases in the middle. Germline V lookup: CDR1 LGHDT, CDR2 YNNKEL (reference sequence). The chain's CDR3 is CASSQKETQYF. Written as DNA, the CDR3 is TGTGCCAGCAGCCAGAAAGAGACCCAGTACTTC.

The gene calls are TRBV7-9 and TRBJ1-2; D call uncertain. Looked up from germline, CDR1 is SEHNR and CDR2 is FQNEAQ (reference sequence). The germline V and J ends were trimmed by 1 base and 7 bases, with 13 bases remaining between them. The CDR3 covers 14 residues. The CDR3: CASSLGSQSGGYTF. The CDR3 nucleotides read TGTGCCAGCAGCTTAGGTTCCCAGTCGGGTGGCTACACCTTC.

The chain carries TRBV6-6 and TRBJ1-4; weak D call: TRBD1 (5 bases). V dropped 5 bases and J dropped 5 bases, with 18 bases sitting between them. The CDR3 extends over 16 amino acids. Germline V gene lookup returns CDR1 MNHNY and CDR2 SVGAGI (reference sequence). The CDR3 sequence is CASSRTKKGPNEKLFF. CDR3 nucleotide sequence: TGTGCCAGCAGTCGAACAAAAAAGGGGCCAAATGAAAAACTGTTTTTT.

The chain uses TRBV2 and TRBJ1-5; D is unresolved. V was shortened by 2 bases and J by 4 bases, with 12 bases between the two germline ends. The CDR3 totals 15 residues. The germline CDR1 and CDR2 sequences are SNHLY and FYNNEI. CDR3 in amino acids: CASSESSRLNQPQHF. In DNA, the CDR3 is TGTGCCAGCAGTGAAAGTAGTCGGTTAAATCAGCCCCAGCATTTT.

The chain recombines TRBV4-1 with TRBJ2-7; TRBD2 matches at 13 bases. Germline lookup yields CDR1 MGHRA and CDR2 YSYEKL. J lost 3 bases, V lost 1 base, and 6 bases had no gene match. This CDR3 spans 17 amino acids. CDR3 nucleotide sequence: TGCGCCAGCAGCCAAGGACCGGGACTAGCGGGGAACTACGAGCAGTACTTC. Translated, it gives CASSQGPGLAGNYEQYF.

This chain joins TRBV5-5 and TRBJ2-1; TRBD1 matches at 9 bases. The V gene's germline CDR1 is SGHKS and CDR2 YYEKEE (reference sequence). V was clipped by 4 bases and J by 5 bases; unmatched bases: 4. This CDR3 has 14 amino acids. The CDR3 nucleotides read TGTGCCAGCAGCCTGGGACAGGGTCACAATGAGCAGTTCTTC. Translated, it gives CASSLGQGHNEQFF.

The CDR3 loop reads CASSQEGAAEFF. CDR3 coding DNA: TGTGCCAGCAGCCAAGAGGGAGCGGCTGAGTTCTTC. The V gene is TRBV4-2, the J gene TRBJ2-1, with TRBD2 as a possible D gene (5 bases). This CDR3 region has 12 residues. V lost 0 bases to trimming and J lost 14 bases, with 11 bases between them. Germline loops: CDR1 LGHNA, CDR2 YNFKEQ.

V and J are TRBV3-1 (or the pseudogene TRBV3-2) and TRBJ1-3; tentative D call: TRBD1 (6 bases). Deletions cut 4 bases from V and 4 bases from J, with 11 bases between. CDR3 length: 14 residues. CDR1 and CDR2 from the germline V gene are LGHDT and YNNKEL (reference sequence). The CDR3 spells CASSRTVLGNTIYF. In nucleotides, the CDR3 is TGTGCCAGCAGCCGGACAGTACTCGGAAACACCATATATTTT.

The CDR3 sequence: CASSSRGSGNQPQHF. CDR3 nucleotide sequence: TGTGCCAGCAGTTCCAGGGGAAGTGGCAATCAGCCCCAGCATTTT. The chain recombines TRBV6-5 with TRBJ1-5, with D possibly being TRBD1 (6 bases). The CDR3 loop spans 15 amino acids. Trimming removed 4 bases from V and 2 bases from J, with 12 bases in between. Germline CDR1 is MNHEY and CDR2 is SVGAGI.

CDR3 amino acids: CAISERDNRYTF. The CDR3 coding sequence is TGTGCCATCAGTGAGCGGGATAATCGCTACACCTTC. The V and J genes are TRBV10-3 and TRBJ1-2, with no clear D. CDR1 and CDR2 (germline): ENHRY, SYGVKD. The CDR3 is 12 residues long. The ends were cut back, 2 bases at V and 9 bases at J, with 10 bases in the middle.

V usage is TRBV29-1 and J usage is TRBJ2-1; 7 bases fit TRBD1. With 2 bases clipped from V and 6 bases from J, the junction kept 10 bases outside the gene matches. The CDR3 is made up of 15 amino acids. Germline CDR1 is SQVTM and CDR2 is ANQGSEA. CDR3 amino acids: CSVELDRKEVNEQFF. In DNA form, the CDR3 reads TGCAGCGTTGAACTGGACAGGAAAGAGGTCAATGAGCAGTTCTTC.

The V and J genes are TRBV15 and TRBJ2-5; the D is unclear. The CDR3 has 14 amino acids. The germline gives CDR1 LNHNV, CDR2 YYDKDF (reference sequence). V lost 5 bases and J lost 2, with 12 bases in between. The CDR3 DNA follows: TGTGCCACCAGCCGGGCGAGGTCTCAAGAGACCCAGTACTTC. Amino acids: CATSRARSQETQYF.

The chain joins TRBV28 to TRBJ2-3, with 10 positions matching TRBD2. The trim removed 6 bases at V and 0 bases at J, leaving 15 bases unmatched. CDR3 size: 19 residues. Germline V gene lookup returns CDR1 MDHEN and CDR2 SYDVKM. The CDR3 DNA reads TGTGCCAGCAGCGGGGAGCGGGAGGGCCTTGCATTTAGCACAGATACGCAGTATTTT. Translation: CASSGEREGLAFSTDTQYF.

V usage is TRBV11-2 and J usage is TRBJ2-7; the match to TRBD2 covers 9 bases. The J segment lost 2 bases and the V segment lost 4 bases, leaving 6 bases of the junction unmatched. The CDR3 is 15 residues long. Germline lookup yields CDR1 SGHAT and CDR2 FQNNGV. CDR3 nucleotide sequence: TGTGCCAGCAGCTCCCGACTAGCGGTGGCCTACGAGCAGTACTTC. Protein product: CASSSRLAVAYEQYF.

The rearrangement links TRBV30 to TRBJ2-1; 7 positions agree with TRBD2. CDR1 and CDR2 (germline): GTSNPN, SVGIG (reference sequence). The CDR3 is made up of 13 amino acids. V dropped 2 bases and J dropped 9; count of bases not matched to a gene: 7. The CDR3 loop is CAWSPREAGEQFF. The DNA of the CDR3 is TGTGCCTGGAGTCCTCGGGAGGCTGGTGAGCAGTTCTTC.

The chain combines TRBV6-2 or TRBV6-3 with TRBJ2-3, with a tentative D call TRBD2 (6 bases). Trimming removed 2 bases from V and 2 bases from J, with 14 bases in between. This CDR3 has 16 amino acids. The germline gives CDR1 MNHEY, CDR2 SVGEGT. The CDR3 coding sequence is TGTGCCAGCAGTTACAGTGGCGGGGAGCCCACAGATACGCAGTATTTT. Translation: CASSYSGGEPTDTQYF.